Included here is one TCR beta chain sequence, with context. These data come from a study of blood T cell repertoires in COVID-19. Sequencing used immunoSEQ multiplex PCR; TCRdb keeps in-frame clones, though not all of them. Seen here are 400,000 to 550,000 clones, approximately 90% observed once, and the top ten hold around 4.4%. Germline-derived CDR1 and CDR2 are WSHSY and SAAADI. The V and J ends lost 2 bases and 0 bases respectively, with 17 bases between them. The CDR3 is 18 residues long. This TCR was sampled from a woman aged 25 to 39 with acute or convalescent COVID-19. V and J are TRBV10-2 and TRBJ1-3; tentative D call: TRBD1 (5 bases). The material sequenced was peripheral blood. CDR3: CASSEPSTAIFSGNTIYF. The DNA of the CDR3 is TGCGCCAGCAGTGAGCCTTCGACAGCGATCTTCTCTGGAAACACCATATATTTT.